This note documents a single T cell receptor beta chain sequence. There is no known antigen for this receptor. No qualities accompany the bases; no much larger clone lies one base away. The germline V gene (reference sequence) supplies CDR1 SEHNR and CDR2 FQNEAQ. The CDR3 goes from the cysteine to the phenylalanine over 18 residues. Of the read, only the CDR3 DNA is kept; its 54 bases are in frame from base 1. Ends trimmed: V by 3 bases, J by 0 bases; bases unmatched to a gene: 8. The data belong to a study of blood T cell repertoires in COVID-19 (dated by TCRdb to 2018 to 2020). General notes on the study: Collaborator samples came from the United States, Italy and Spain and covered acute and convalescent phases of COVID-19. The material from the prospective study consisted of cDNA or gDNA derived from T cells, B-cell-depleted T cells, or PBMCs. The repertoires were made available in a free public database intended to serve as a resource for research on the immune response to SARS-CoV-2. A de-identified subject ID, COVID-19 status, age in years and sex were almost always included in the sample metadata. The samples were drawn from the first 160 participants of the ongoing ImmuneRACE study and from over 950 subjects provided by 6 global collaborators. Where available, HLA class I and class II types were obtained from metadata supplied by the sample provider rather than from assay-based typing. Subjects who had been exposed to COVID-19, were actively infected with it, or had recovered from it provided the deeply sampled blood TCRbeta repertoires that made up the dataset. Overall study outcomes, separate from this receptor: Clinical and demographic metadata were provided uncurated, with the amount varying by source and participant.

TCRbeta CDR3 regions were amplified from genomic DNA by means of the immunoSEQ Assay, a bias-controlled multiplex PCR. The authors' analysis ran thus. Within the assay, amplification of reference gene primers was used to estimate how many nucleated cells each sample contained. To quantify the absolute abundance of each unique TCRbeta CDR3 rearrangement, sequence reads were collapsed and filtered. For each sample, productive Simpson clonality was calculated as the square root of Simpson's diversity index over productive rearrangements. Here the immuneACCESS table is served through TCRdb, limited to in-frame sequences with V and J called. Missing clones are a known gap in these copies; in checked studies unresolved V genes cover under half, and the rest lacks a known reason. V, J and clone size derive from that table, while D and trimming were established from the DNA sequence. This sample lists about 150,000 clones; 80% to 90% were detected once. The top ten clones comprise less than 4% of the sample.

Each collaborating institution followed its own protocols to collect whole blood in K2EDTA tubes. For TCRbeta analysis, collaborator samples were shipped as frozen whole blood, as isolated PBMCs, or as DNA extracted from either sample type. The chain was built from TRBV7-9 and TRBJ2-3; 11 junctional bases match TRBD2. Sequencing input: peripheral blood. This sequence was found in a woman in her sixties with active COVID-19. The CDR3 here reads CASSFTSGRRGSTDTQYF. The DNA reads TGTGCCAGCAGCTTTACTAGCGGGAGACGGGGCAGCACAGATACGCAGTATTTT. The CDR3, completed at both ends by the reference TRBV7-9 and TRBJ2-3 genes, gives the full variable domain DTGVSQNPRHKITKRGQNVTFRCDPISEHNRLYWYRQTLGQGPEFLTYFQNEAQLEKSRLLSDRFSAERPKGSFSTLEIQRTEQGDSAMYLCASSFTSGRRGSTDTQYFGPGTRLTVL.